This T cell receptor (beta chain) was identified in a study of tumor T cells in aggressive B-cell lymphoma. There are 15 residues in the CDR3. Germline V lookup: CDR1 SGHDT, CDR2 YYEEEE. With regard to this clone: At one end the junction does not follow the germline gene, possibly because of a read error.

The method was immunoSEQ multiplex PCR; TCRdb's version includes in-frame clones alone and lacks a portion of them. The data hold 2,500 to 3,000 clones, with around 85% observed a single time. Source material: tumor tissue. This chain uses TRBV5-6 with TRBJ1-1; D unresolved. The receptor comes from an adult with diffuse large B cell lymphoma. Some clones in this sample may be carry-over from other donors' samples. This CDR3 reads CASSPYMGVNIEAFF. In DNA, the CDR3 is TGTGCCAGCAGCCCCTACATGGGAGTGAACATTGAAGCTTTCTTT. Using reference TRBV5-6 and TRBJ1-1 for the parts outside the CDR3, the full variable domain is DAGVTQSPTHLIKTRGQQVTLRCSPKSGHDTVSWYQQALGQGPQFIFQYYEEEERQRGNFPDRFSGHQFPNYSSELNVNALLLGDSALYLCASSPYMGVNIEAFFGQGTRLTVV.